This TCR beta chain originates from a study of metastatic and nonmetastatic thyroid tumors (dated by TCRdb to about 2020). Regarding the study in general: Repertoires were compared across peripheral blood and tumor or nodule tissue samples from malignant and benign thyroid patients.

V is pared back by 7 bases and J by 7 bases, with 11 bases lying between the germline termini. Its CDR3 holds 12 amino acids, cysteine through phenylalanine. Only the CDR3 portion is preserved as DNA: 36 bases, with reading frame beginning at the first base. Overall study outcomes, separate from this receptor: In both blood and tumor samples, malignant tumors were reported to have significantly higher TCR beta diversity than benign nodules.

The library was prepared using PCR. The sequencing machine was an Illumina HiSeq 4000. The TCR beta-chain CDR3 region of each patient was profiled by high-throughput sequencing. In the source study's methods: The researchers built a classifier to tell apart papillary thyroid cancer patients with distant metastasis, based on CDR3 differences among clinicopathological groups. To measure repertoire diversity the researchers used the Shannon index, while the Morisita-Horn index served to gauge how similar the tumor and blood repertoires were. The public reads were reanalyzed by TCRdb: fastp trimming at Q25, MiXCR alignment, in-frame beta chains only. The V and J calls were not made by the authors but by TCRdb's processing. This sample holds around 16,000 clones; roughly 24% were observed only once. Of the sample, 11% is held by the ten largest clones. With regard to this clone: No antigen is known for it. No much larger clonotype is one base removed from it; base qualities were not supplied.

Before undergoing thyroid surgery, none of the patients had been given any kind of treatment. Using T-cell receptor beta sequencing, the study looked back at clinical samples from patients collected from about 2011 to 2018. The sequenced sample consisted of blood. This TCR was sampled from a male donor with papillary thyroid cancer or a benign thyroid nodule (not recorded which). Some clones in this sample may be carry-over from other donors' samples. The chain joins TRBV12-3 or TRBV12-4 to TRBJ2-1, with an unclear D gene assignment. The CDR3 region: CASTAGCNEQFF. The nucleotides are TGTGCCAGCACTGCTGGCTGTAATGAGCAGTTCTTC.